What follows describes a single TCR beta chain. What it binds is unknown. The V and J ends lost 4 bases and 1 base respectively, with 19 bases between them. Germline values: CDR1 SGHDT, CDR2 YYEEEE. This CDR3 spans 17 amino acids. The TCRbeta library was prepared with unique molecular identifiers. TCRdb re-analysed the PCR reads in MiXCR, keeping a single row per CDR3 protein. The table has 490,000 or so distinct CDR3 sequences, about 10% seen once. This entry comes from a study of T-cell reconstitution after alpha-beta-depleted transplantation in children. The study, taken as a whole, reports: Approximately two months post-transplant, alpha-beta T cells reportedly originated from several hundred expanded graft clones.

This sequence was found in a child between 2 and 9 years old with inherited bone marrow failure, due to receive a stem cell transplant. The starting material was PBMCs, obtained before TCRalphabeta/CD19-depleted stem cell transplant. The chain is built from TRBV5-6 and TRBJ2-3; maybe TRBD2 (6 bases). The CDR3: CASSPEGSDLRTDTQYF. The DNA for the CDR3 is TGTGCCAGCAGCCCGGAGGGAAGCGACCTCCGCACAGATACGCAGTATTTT.